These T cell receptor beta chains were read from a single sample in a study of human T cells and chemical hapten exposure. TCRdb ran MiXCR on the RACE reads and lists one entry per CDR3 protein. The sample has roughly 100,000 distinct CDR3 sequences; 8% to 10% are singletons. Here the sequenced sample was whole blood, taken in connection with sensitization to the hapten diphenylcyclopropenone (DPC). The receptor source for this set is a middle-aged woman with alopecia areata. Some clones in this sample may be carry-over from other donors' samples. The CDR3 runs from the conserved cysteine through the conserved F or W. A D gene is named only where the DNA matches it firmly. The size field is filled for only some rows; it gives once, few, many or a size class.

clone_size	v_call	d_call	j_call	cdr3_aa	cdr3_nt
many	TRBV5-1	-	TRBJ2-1	CASSLLDNEQFF	TGCGCCAGCAGCTTGCTGGACAATGAGCAGTTCTTC
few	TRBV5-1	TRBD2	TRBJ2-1	CASAPIGTRGTSGGVRSEQFF	TGCGCCAGCGCTCCCATCGGCACACGCGGGACTAGCGGGGGGGTGCGGAGTGAGCAGTTCTTC
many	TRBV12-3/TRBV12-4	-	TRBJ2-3	CASSLSTDTQYF	TGTGCCAGCAGCTTGAGCACAGATACGCAGTATTTT
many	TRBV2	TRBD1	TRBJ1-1	CASSDTGGWTEAFF	TGTGCCAGCAGCGACACAGGGGGTTGGACTGAAGCTTTCTTT
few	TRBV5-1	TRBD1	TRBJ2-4	CASSGGQGGIQYF	TGCGCCAGCAGCGGAGGACAGGGAGGCATTCAGTACTTC
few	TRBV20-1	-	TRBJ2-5	CSAIGQETQYF	TGCAGTGCAATTGGCCAAGAGACCCAGTACTTC
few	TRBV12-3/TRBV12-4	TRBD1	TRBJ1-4	CASSPQGGLSEKLFF	TGTGCCAGCAGTCCACAGGGGGGTTTGAGTGAAAAACTGTTTTTT
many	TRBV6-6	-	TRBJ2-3	CASSVGRSTDTQYF	TGTGCCAGCAGTGTCGGGAGAAGCACAGATACGCAGTATTTT
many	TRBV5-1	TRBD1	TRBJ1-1	CASSLGTGREAFF	TGCGCCAGCAGCCTCGGGACAGGGCGTGAAGCTTTCTTT
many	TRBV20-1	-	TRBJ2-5	CSASRQLQETQYF	TGCAGTGCTAGTAGACAGTTACAAGAGACCCAGTACTTC
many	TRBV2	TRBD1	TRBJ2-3	CASSPGQGADTQYF	TGTGCCAGCAGTCCTGGACAGGGGGCAGATACGCAGTATTTT
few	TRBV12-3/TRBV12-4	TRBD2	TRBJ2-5	CASSNQAGGGETQYF	TGTGCCAGCAGTAACCAAGCGGGGGGCGGGGAGACCCAGTACTTC
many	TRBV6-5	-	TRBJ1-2	CASSWTWTEISSYGYTF	TGTGCCAGCAGTTGGACTTGGACCGAAATCTCCTCCTATGGCTACACCTTC
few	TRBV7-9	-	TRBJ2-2	CASSLSGRSSTGELFF	TGTGCCAGCAGCTTGAGCGGTCGTAGCTCCACCGGGGAGCTGTTTTTT
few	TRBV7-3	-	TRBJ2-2	CASSSRDTGELFF	TGTGCCAGCAGCTCCCGGGACACCGGGGAGCTGTTTTTT
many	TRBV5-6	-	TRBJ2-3	CASSFPTSSLSTDTQYF	TGTGCCAGCAGCTTCCCCACGTCCAGCCTAAGCACAGATACGCAGTATTTT
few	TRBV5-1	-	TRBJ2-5	CASRKDSQETQYF	TGCGCCAGCAGAAAGGACAGTCAAGAGACCCAGTACTTC
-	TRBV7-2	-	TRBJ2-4	CASSLDALPDIQYF	TGTGCCAGCAGCTTAGACGCCCTCCCGGACATTCAGTACTTC
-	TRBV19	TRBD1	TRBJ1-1	CASSPPGQGAYKAFF	TGTGCCAGTAGTCCACCGGGACAGGGGGCCTACAAAGCTTTCTTT
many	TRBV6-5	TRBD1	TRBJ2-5	CASSLRQGAIQETQYF	TGTGCCAGCAGTCTACGACAGGGGGCTATTCAAGAGACCCAGTACTTC
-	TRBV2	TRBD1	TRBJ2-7	CASRPGQGFFEQYF	TGTGCCAGCAGGCCGGGACAGGGGTTTTTTGAGCAGTACTTC
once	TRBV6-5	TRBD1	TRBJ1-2	CASSRDSLLSGYTF	TGTGCCAGCAGCCGGGACAGCCTCCTTAGTGGCTACACCTTC
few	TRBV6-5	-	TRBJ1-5	CASSYSPAGDNQPQHF	TGTGCCAGCAGTTACTCCCCGGCAGGGGACAATCAGCCCCAGCATTTT
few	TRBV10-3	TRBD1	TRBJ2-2	CAMWSGTGGKAGELFF	TGTGCCATGTGGTCGGGGACAGGGGGCAAGGCCGGGGAGCTGTTTTTT
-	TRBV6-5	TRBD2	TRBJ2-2	CASRKEGLAGDTGELFF	TGTGCCAGCAGAAAAGAGGGACTAGCGGGGGACACCGGGGAGCTGTTTTTT
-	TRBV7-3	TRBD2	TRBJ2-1	CASSPTSGVDNEQFF	TGTGCCAGCAGCCCGACTAGCGGGGTAGACAATGAGCAGTTCTTC
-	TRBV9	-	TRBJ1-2	CASSVDSLGYGYTF	TGTGCCAGCAGCGTAGACAGCCTTGGCTATGGCTACACCTTC
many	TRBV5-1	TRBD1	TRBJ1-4	CASSLEGGQGAEKLFF	TGCGCCAGCAGCTTGGAGGGCGGACAGGGGGCTGAAAAACTGTTTTTT
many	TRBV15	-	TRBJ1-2	CATRGTLNYGYTF	TGTGCCACCAGAGGGACATTAAACTATGGCTACACCTTC
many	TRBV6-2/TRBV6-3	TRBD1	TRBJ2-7	CASSYRATAGQGLYEQYF	TGTGCCAGCAGTTATCGGGCCACGGCAGGACAGGGCCTCTACGAGCAGTACTTC